This passage covers 22 T cell receptor beta chains from one sample sequenced in a study of liver allograft versus peripheral blood T cells. For the study at large: The authors compared T cell receptor repertoires in transplanted livers with recipients' peripheral blood repertoires.

TCRdb recomputed calls from the reads with MiXCR, one row per CDR3 protein. In the table there are some 9,200 distinct CDR3 sequences, roughly a quarter of which are singletons. Every receptor here comes from a human patient who had a liver transplant. The graft donor may be the source of some T cells.

This clonotype is labeled as medium-sized. This rearrangement joins TRBV30 to TRBJ1-3; perhaps TRBD1 as D (5 bases). The CDR3 is 15 amino acids. Germline V lookup: CDR1 GTSNPN, CDR2 SVGIG (reference sequence). V lost 2 bases and J 3 bases, leaving 14 bases between the germline ends. CDR3 in amino acids: CAWSTFGTIGNTIYF. The CDR3 DNA reads TGTGCCTGGAGTACATTTGGGACGATTGGAAACACCATATATTTT.

J is TRBJ1-1 and V is TRBV20-1; D remains ambiguous. CDR3 length: 13 amino acids. In germline, CDR1 is DFQATT, CDR2 SNEGSKA (reference sequence). CDR3 coding DNA: TGCACCTTCTTGGCGGCAGAAAACACTGAAGCTTTCTTT. It translates to CTFLAAENTEAFF.

This clonotype has only a few counts. The chain recombines TRBV7-3 with TRBJ2-1, with TRBD2 matching over 9 bases. CDR1 is SGHTA, CDR2 FQGTGA, per germline. The trim removed 4 bases at V and 0 bases at J, leaving 1 base unmatched. The CDR3 is 15 residues long. CDR3 nucleotide sequence: TGTGCCAGCAGCTCTAGCGGGATCTCCTACAATGAGCAGTTCTTC. It translates to CASSSSGISYNEQFF.

This clonotype was counted a few times. The chain recombines TRBV7-9 with TRBJ1-1; tentatively, D is TRBD1 (6 bases). Trimming removed 5 bases from V and 7 bases from J, with 20 bases in between. The CDR3 consists of 15 residues. Germline CDR1 and CDR2: SEHNR and FQNEAQ (reference sequence). The CDR3 sequence: CASSPRGLEGVEAFF. CDR3 coding DNA: TGTGCCAGCAGCCCACGGGGGTTAGAGGGGGTTGAAGCTTTCTTT.

This clonotype is medium-sized in the sample. V and J are TRBV6-1 and TRBJ1-2; 8 bases are a match to TRBD1. The CDR3 totals 16 residues. CDR1 and CDR2 (germline): MNHNS, SASEGT. The V gene end was trimmed by 6 bases and the J gene end by 1 base; junction bases not matched to a gene: 10. The CDR3 nucleotides read TGTGCCAGCAGGGGAGGGACAGGCCTTAATAACTATGGCTACACCTTC. Amino acids: CASRGGTGLNNYGYTF.

V usage is TRBV7-9 and J usage is TRBJ2-1; 8 positions match TRBD2. The CDR3 is made up of 15 amino acids. Trimming cost V 5 bases and J 7 bases; bases outside gene matches: 10. Per the germline V gene, CDR1 is SEHNR and CDR2 is FQNEAQ (reference sequence). In nucleotides, the CDR3 is TGTGCCAGCAGCCACGGGGGGGTAGGGGGGAATGAGCAGTTCTTC. It codes for CASSHGGVGGNEQFF.

By its share, this clonotype is medium-sized (0.01 to 0.1%). The rearrangement links TRBV15 to TRBJ2-7; D is ambiguous. The V end was cut by 4 bases, the J end by 4 bases, with 14 bases between. The germline CDR1 and CDR2 sequences are LNHNV and YYDKDF (reference sequence). This CDR3 contains 14 residues. CDR3 bases: TGTGCCACCAGCATCCCTGGCCAGTTTTACGAGCAGTACTTC. The encoded protein is CATSIPGQFYEQYF.

In its sample, this clonotype ranks as medium-sized. The V and J genes are TRBV30 and TRBJ2-2; D gene uncertain. Germline assignment: CDR1 GTSNPN and CDR2 SVGIG (reference sequence). The V gene lost 1 base and the J gene lost 0 bases, with 9 bases spanning the gap. CDR3 length: 15 amino acids. The DNA of the CDR3 is TGTGCCTGGAGTGAGGTTATCGCGAACACCGGGGAGCTGTTTTTT. As protein: CAWSEVIANTGELFF.

This clonotype is medium-sized by share. The chain employs TRBV28 and TRBJ1-2; D unresolved. Trimming cost V 6 bases and J 0 bases, with 14 bases left between them. The V gene's germline CDR1 is MDHEN and CDR2 SYDVKM. The CDR3 sequence is 15 residues long. CDR3 amino acids: CASSNPEASNYGYTF. The CDR3 coding sequence is TGTGCCAGCAGCAACCCGGAGGCCTCTAACTATGGCTACACCTTC.

This clonotype was seen ten or more times. This chain links TRBV30 with TRBJ2-1, with D possibly TRBD2 on 6 matching bases. Trimming shortened V by 5 bases and J by 2 bases, and 10 bases separated the two germline ends. Germline V gene data show CDR1 as GTSNPN and CDR2 as SVGIG (reference sequence). The CDR3 has 13 residues. The CDR3 nucleotides are TGTGCCTGGCGGGACTTTACCTACAATGAGCAGTTCTTC. It codes for CAWRDFTYNEQFF. The complete variable domain, with remaining parts taken from reference TRBV30 and TRBJ2-1, reads SQTIHQWPATLVQPVGSPLSLECTVEGTSNPNLYWYRQAAGRGLQLLFYSVGIGQISSEVPQNLSASRPQDRQFILSSKKLLLSDSGFYLCAWRDFTYNEQFFGPGTRLTVL.

The rearrangement joins TRBV15 to TRBJ2-3, with TRBD2 identical over 8 bases. Trimming at V came to 3 bases and at J to 4 bases, leaving 6 bases not matched to a gene. Germline values: CDR1 LNHNV, CDR2 YYDKDF (reference sequence). The CDR3 runs 15 residues. The CDR3 region has the DNA TGTGCCACCAGCAGGTTAGCGGGAATATCAGATACGCAGTATTTT. Its translation: CATSRLAGISDTQYF.

This chain uses TRBV19 with TRBJ2-7; D call uncertain. The CDR3 consists of 13 residues. Germline values: CDR1 LNHDA, CDR2 SQIVND (reference sequence). V was pared by 3 bases and J by 1 base, with 7 bases between. The CDR3 DNA reads TGTGCCAGTAGTATGGAGAGATCCTACGAGCAGTACTTC. Protein sequence: CASSMERSYEQYF.

This clonotype is medium-sized by share. This chain connects TRBV5-6 to TRBJ1-6; 9 bases agree with TRBD1. The V gene end was trimmed by 5 bases and the J gene end by 6 bases; junction bases not matched to a gene: 3. This CDR3 region has 14 residues. Germline CDR1 reads SGHDT; CDR2 reads YYEEEE. CDR3 sequence (DNA): TGTGCCAGCAGGACAGGGGGGGGTAATTCACCCCTCCACTTT. The encoded protein is CASRTGGGNSPLHF.

This clonotype is labeled as medium-sized (0.01 to 0.1%). V and J are TRBV6-1 and TRBJ2-7, with D unresolved. Trimming stripped 2 bases from V and 6 bases from J, with 14 bases between. The V gene's germline CDR1 is MNHNS and CDR2 SASEGT. The CDR3 sequence is 14 residues long. The DNA for the CDR3 is TGTGCCAGCAGTGAATTGCCAGGATGGGGCGAGCAGTACTTC. The encoded protein is CASSELPGWGEQYF.

Judged by abundance, this clonotype is medium-sized. The chain carries TRBV27 and TRBJ2-7; 9 bases fit TRBD1. V shed 5 bases, J shed 4 bases, and the junction held 12 bases outside the gene matches. The germline gives CDR1 MNHEY, CDR2 SMNVEV (reference sequence). The CDR3 contains 16 residues. CDR3 amino acids: CASSLQGATSLYEQYF. The CDR3 nucleotides are TGTGCCAGCAGTCTACAGGGGGCCACATCCCTTTACGAGCAGTACTTC.

CDR3 bases: TGCAGTGCTAGATTATCGGGGGGAACTAGCGGGAGCACAGATACGCAGTATTTT. Its protein is CSARLSGGTSGSTDTQYF. J is TRBJ2-3 and V is TRBV20-1; 9 bases are a match to TRBD2. Germline V gene sequence: CDR1 DFQATT, CDR2 SNEGSKA (reference sequence). With 2 bases clipped from V and 0 bases from J, the junction kept 12 bases outside the gene matches. This CDR3 has 18 residues.

This clonotype was recorded a few times. The chain carries TRBV12-3 or TRBV12-4 and TRBJ2-1; 8 nucleotides align to TRBD1. Losses at the gene ends were 5 bases for V and 4 bases for J; bases not matched to a gene: 4. The CDR3 is made up of 14 amino acids. The CDR3 DNA is TGTGCCAGCAGTCGGGACAGGAGATACAATGAGCAGTTCTTC. It codes for CASSRDRRYNEQFF.

This clonotype is medium-sized in the sample. V and J are TRBV12-3 or TRBV12-4 and TRBJ1-6; no clear D gene. This CDR3 has 12 amino acids. V gave up 0 bases and J gave up 13 bases, with 7 bases separating them. CDR3 sequence (DNA): TGTGCCAGCAGTTTAGCTGAATCTCCCCTCCACTTT. Translating gives CASSLAESPLHF.

By sample share, this clonotype is medium-sized. J is TRBJ1-4 and V is TRBV28; D not resolved. Germline CDR1 is MDHEN and CDR2 is SYDVKM. CDR3 length equals 12 residues. V was trimmed by 3 bases and J by 8 bases, leaving 7 bases between them. As DNA, the CDR3 is TGTGCCAGCAGTTTGGGTAGGGAAAAACTGTTTTTT. Amino acid sequence: CASSLGREKLFF. Complete variable domain (other parts from reference TRBV28 and TRBJ1-4): DVKVTQSSRYLVKRTGEKVFLECVQDMDHENMFWYRQDPGLGLRLIYFSYDVKMKEKGDIPEGYSVSREKKERFSLILESASTNQTSMYLCASSLGREKLFFGSGTQLSVL.

In its sample, this clonotype is medium-sized. CDR3 DNA: TGTGCCTGGAGTGTACTGGGGGGCGCTTCACCCCTCCACTTT. Protein: CAWSVLGGASPLHF. The V and J genes are TRBV30 and TRBJ1-6; weak D call: TRBD1 (6 bases). CDR1 and CDR2 from the germline V gene are GTSNPN and SVGIG (reference sequence). Trimming took off 0 bases at V and 9 bases at J, with 12 bases between the two ends. The CDR3 totals 14 residues.

Comments on this clonotype: This may come from a read error, since a much larger clone is one base off. The CDR3 bases are TGTGCCAGTAGTATCTCTTGGTCTCAGTCCCAGCATTTT. Its translation is CASSISWSQSQHF. This rearrangement joins TRBV19 to TRBJ1-5; D not certain. The CDR3 totals 13 residues. Germline CDR1 and CDR2: LNHDA and SQIVND (reference sequence). The whole variable domain, filled in from reference TRBV19 and TRBJ1-5, reads DGGITQSPKYLFRKEGQNVTLSCEQNLNHDAMYWYRQDPGQGLRLIYYSQIVNDFQKGDIAEGYSVSREKKESFPLTVTSAQKNPTAFYLCASSISWSQSQHFGDGTRLSIL.

The chain combines TRBV12-3 or TRBV12-4 with TRBJ2-2, with a tentative D call TRBD2 (5 bases). Deletions cut 3 bases from V and 11 bases from J, with 13 bases between. The CDR3 sequence is 13 residues long. This chain's CDR3 is CASSFAVRGELFF. The CDR3 region has the DNA TGTGCCAGCAGTTTTGCGGTCCGGGGAGAGCTGTTTTTT.